This T cell receptor beta chain was obtained from a study of PD-1 blockade in classical Hodgkin lymphoma. V shed 6 bases, J shed 10 bases, and the junction held 11 bases outside the gene matches. This CDR3 spans 14 amino acids. The V gene's germline CDR1 is WNHNN and CDR2 SYGVQD (reference sequence). The protocol was immunoSEQ multiplex PCR, while the TCRdb copy is restricted to in-frame clones and leaves out a portion. The data contain 10,000 to 15,000 clones, roughly 76% of them singletons. Exposure to brentuximab vedotin varied, and each patient had relapsed following autologous stem cell transplantation.

Material: peripheral blood mononuclear cells (PBMCs), obtained at baseline. This chain links TRBV10-1 with TRBJ2-3; 9 bases align to TRBD2. The clonotype comes from a human donor with classical Hodgkin lymphoma. CDR3 in DNA: TGCGCCAGCAGCGCATTGGGTAGCGGGAGCTCGCAGTATTTT. It translates to CASSALGSGSSQYF.